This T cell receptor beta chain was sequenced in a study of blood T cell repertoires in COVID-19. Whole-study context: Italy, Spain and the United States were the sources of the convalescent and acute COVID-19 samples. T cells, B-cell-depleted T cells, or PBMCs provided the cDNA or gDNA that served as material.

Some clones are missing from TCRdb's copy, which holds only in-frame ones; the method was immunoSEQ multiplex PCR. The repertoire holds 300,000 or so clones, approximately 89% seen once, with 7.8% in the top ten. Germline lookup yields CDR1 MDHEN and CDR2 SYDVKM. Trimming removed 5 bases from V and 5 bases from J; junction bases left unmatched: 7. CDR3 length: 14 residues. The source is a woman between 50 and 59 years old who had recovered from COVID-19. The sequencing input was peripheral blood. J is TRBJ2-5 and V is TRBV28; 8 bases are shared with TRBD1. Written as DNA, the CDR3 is TGTGCCAGCAGTGGACAGGGTGGCTGGGAGACCCAGTACTTC. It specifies CASSGQGGWETQYF.